This T cell receptor (beta chain) stems from a study of blood T cell repertoires in COVID-19 (dated by TCRdb to the early 2020s). Regarding the study in general: Samples from collaborators originated in the United States, Italy and Spain and spanned both the acute and convalescent phases of COVID-19. The samples were drawn from two sources: the first 160 participants of the ongoing ImmuneRACE study, and 950 to 1,500 subjects contributed by 6 global collaborators. Where available, HLA class I and class II types were taken from metadata supplied by the sample provider and were not determined by assay-based typing. Nearly every sample came with metadata listing a de-identified subject ID, COVID-19 status, age in years and sex. Deeply sampled blood TCRbeta repertoires from subjects exposed to, actively infected with, or recovered from COVID-19 were included in the dataset. A freely available public database, intended as a resource for researchers studying the immune response to SARS-CoV-2, is where the repertoires were released. The material from the prospective study consisted of cDNA or gDNA derived from T cells, B-cell-depleted T cells, or PBMCs.

Findings and caveats that apply to the study as a whole: Clinical and demographic metadata were provided uncurated, with the amount varying by source and participant.

The immunoSEQ Assay, a bias-controlled multiplex PCR, was used to amplify TCRbeta CDR3 regions from genomic DNA. In the paper's pipeline: Nucleated cell counts per sample were estimated from amplification of reference gene primers within the assay. To quantify the absolute abundance of each unique TCRbeta CDR3 rearrangement, sequence reads were collapsed and filtered. Productive Simpson clonality was computed per sample as the square root of Simpson's diversity index over productive rearrangements. Not all clones reach the TCRdb copy of this immuneACCESS table, which keeps in-frame sequences only. Checked studies attribute under half of the gap to unresolved V genes and leave the rest unexplained. V and J calls and clone size come straight from that table; D and trimming were deduced from the DNA. Recorded for this sample are around 100,000 clones; roughly nine tenths of them occurred a single time. The top ten clones comprise roughly 7.3% of the sample.

Each collaborating institution followed its own protocols to collect whole blood in K2EDTA tubes. For TCRbeta analysis, collaborators shipped samples in one of three forms: frozen whole blood, isolated PBMCs, or DNA extracted from either of those sample types. This clone has a single count. Its antigen specificity is not known. No qualities accompany the bases; no much larger clone lies one base away. The germline V gene encodes CDR1 SGHTA and CDR2 FQGNSA. The CDR3 measures 14 amino acids from cysteine to phenylalanine. Only the CDR3 portion is preserved as DNA: 42 bases, with reading frame beginning at the first base. The trim is 4 bases for V and 4 bases for J, with a gap of 13 bases between the germline ends.

The chain is encoded by TRBV7-2 joined to TRBJ2-5; the D segment cannot be called with confidence. This receptor was taken from a young man in a cohort sampled during active COVID-19. The sequenced sample consisted of peripheral blood. CDR3 sequence: CASSSLGKGETQYF. Here is the DNA: TGTGCCAGCAGCTCGCTGGGCAAAGGAGAGACCCAGTACTTC.